This T cell receptor beta chain was identified during a study of CD8 T cells in Susac syndrome. The study's findings and limits: In its TCR sequencing and HLA analysis, the study acknowledged that the number of individuals was relatively small.

Through negative isolation, CD4+ and CD8+ T cells were obtained, while TEMRA cells were enriched using FACS. Germline V CDR1 and CDR2: KGHSH, LQKENI. V shed 3 bases, J shed 0 bases, and the junction held 5 bases outside the gene matches. The CDR3 loop spans 16 amino acids. Reverse transcription of 0.5 to 1 ug RNA was performed with random hexamers. The method of amplification for TCR beta CDR3 was immunoSEQ multiplex PCR, covering 54 Vbeta and 13 Jbeta. A single record per CDR3 protein comes from TCRdb applying MiXCR to the immunoSEQ multiplex PCR reads. The sample includes about 250,000 distinct CDR3 sequences, 93% of them seen just once. Concerning this clonotype: The antigen is undetermined.

This chain connects TRBV18 to TRBJ1-5; 7 positions agree with TRBD1. The material sequenced was CD4+ T cells from PBMCs. This sequence originates from a human donor with multiple sclerosis. The CDR3 DNA reads TGTGCCAGCTCACCCCTCGGGACAGCTAGCAATCAGCCCCAGCATTTT. Protein product: CASSPLGTASNQPQHF.